This T cell receptor (beta chain) was documented in a study of CD8+ T cells in alopecia areata. About the study: Tofacitinib therapy took 6 to 18 months; 6 months off drug came after. Scoring of treated patients' severity used the percentage of affected scalp area.

This CDR3 spans 18 amino acids. V lost 7 bases to trimming and J lost 2 bases; unmatched junction nucleotides: 19. Looked up from germline, CDR1 is SQVTM and CDR2 is ANQGSEA. Details on this clone: The target antigen is unknown. At the DNA level, this CDR3 is encoded by other sequences in the same sample as well.

Study-wide results and limits: Scalp clonality dropped significantly under tofacitinib, as did expanded CD8+ top-100 clones.

As for treatment: oral pan-JAK inhibitor, 5-10 mg twice daily. Sampling of alopecia areata patients yielded lesional scalp punch biopsies as well as peripheral blood. After isolation, RNA underwent reverse transcription to generate cDNA as the sequencing template. Profiling relied on immunoSEQ multiplex PCR, and the TCRdb table lists in-frame clones only, not all of them. The data contain 3,900 or so clones, roughly 71% of them singletons. This chain uses TRBV29-1 with TRBJ2-3, with 9 bases identical to TRBD1. This sequence was found in a human donor with alopecia areata. The specimen comprised skin, sampled at week 24, from a patient treated with tofacitinib. Here the CDR3 reads CSAVGQGLRPGTTDTQYF. CDR3 nucleotide sequence: TGCAGCGCTGTGGGACAGGGCTTACGTCCTGGAACCACAGATACGCAGTATTTT.